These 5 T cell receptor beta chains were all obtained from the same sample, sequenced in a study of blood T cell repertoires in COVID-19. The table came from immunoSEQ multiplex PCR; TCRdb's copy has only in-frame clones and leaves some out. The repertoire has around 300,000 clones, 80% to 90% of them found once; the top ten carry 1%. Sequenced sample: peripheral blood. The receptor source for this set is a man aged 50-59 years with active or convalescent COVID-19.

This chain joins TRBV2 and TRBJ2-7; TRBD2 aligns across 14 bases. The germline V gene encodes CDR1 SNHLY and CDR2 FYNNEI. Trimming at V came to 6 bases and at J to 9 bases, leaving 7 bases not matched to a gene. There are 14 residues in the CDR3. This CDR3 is CASRPTSGRAGQYF. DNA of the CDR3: TGTGCCAGCAGACCGACTAGCGGGAGGGCAGGGCAGTACTTC.

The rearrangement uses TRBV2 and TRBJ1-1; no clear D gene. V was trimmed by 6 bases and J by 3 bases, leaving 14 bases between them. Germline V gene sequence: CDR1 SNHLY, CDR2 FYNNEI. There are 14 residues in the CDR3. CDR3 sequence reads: CASRLQNLHTEAFF. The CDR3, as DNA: TGTGCCAGCAGGCTACAGAACCTACACACTGAAGCTTTCTTT.

DNA of the CDR3: TGTGCCAGCAGCTCGGACAGCATGAACACTGAAGCTTTCTTT. This codes for CASSSDSMNTEAFF. The chain employs TRBV5-4 and TRBJ1-1; D perhaps matches TRBD1 (6 bases). Deletions cut 3 bases from V and 0 bases from J, with 9 bases between. There are 14 residues in the CDR3. In germline, CDR1 is SGHNT, CDR2 YYREEE (reference sequence).

The DNA for the CDR3 is TGTGCCAGCAGCCCGGGGACAGTACCCCCTAATGAAAAACTGTTTTTT. This sequence encodes CASSPGTVPPNEKLFF. The genes are TRBV3-1 (or the pseudogene TRBV3-2) and TRBJ1-4; 7 bases match TRBD1. In germline, CDR1 is LGHDT, CDR2 YNNKEL (reference sequence). This CDR3 has 16 residues. J was trimmed by 3 bases and V by 4 bases; bases with no gene match: 8.

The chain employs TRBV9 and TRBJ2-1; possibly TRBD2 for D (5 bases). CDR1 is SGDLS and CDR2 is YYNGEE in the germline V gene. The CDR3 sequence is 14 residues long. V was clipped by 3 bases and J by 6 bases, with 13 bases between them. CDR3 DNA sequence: TGTGCCAGCAGCGGGTCGGACTTGTTCAATGAGCAGTTCTTC. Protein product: CASSGSDLFNEQFF.